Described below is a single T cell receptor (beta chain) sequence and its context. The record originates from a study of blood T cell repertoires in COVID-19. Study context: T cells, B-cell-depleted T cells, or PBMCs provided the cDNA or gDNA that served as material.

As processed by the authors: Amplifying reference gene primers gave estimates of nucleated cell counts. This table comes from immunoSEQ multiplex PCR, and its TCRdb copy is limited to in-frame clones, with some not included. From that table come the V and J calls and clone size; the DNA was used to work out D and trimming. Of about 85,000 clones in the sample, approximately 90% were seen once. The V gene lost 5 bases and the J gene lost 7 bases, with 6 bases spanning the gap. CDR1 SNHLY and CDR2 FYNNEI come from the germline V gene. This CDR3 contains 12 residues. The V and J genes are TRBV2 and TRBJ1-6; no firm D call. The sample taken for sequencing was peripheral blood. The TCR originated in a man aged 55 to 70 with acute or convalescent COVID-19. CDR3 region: CASSPGNSPLHF. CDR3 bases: TGTGCCAGCAGTCCGGGGAATTCACCCCTCCACTTT.